This is a list of T cell receptor beta chains from one sample in a study of CXCR3-negative and CXCR3-positive naive CD8 T cells. TCRdb re-called the 5' RACE reads, yielding one record per CDR3 amino acid sequence without DNA. The sample totals roughly 93,000 distinct CDR3 sequences; its top ten clones hold 0.9% to 1.2%. Sequenced sample: naive CXCR3+ CD8+ T cells from blood. The receptor source for this set is a human donor in good health. Some clones in this sample may be carry-over from other donors' samples. The CDR3 runs from the conserved cysteine through the conserved F or W.

>TRBV11-2|TRBJ2-3
CASSLVFDSTDTQYF
>TRBV7-9|TRBJ2-1
CASSPVRPYNEQFF
>TRBV7-9|TRBJ2-7
CASSPRDRGPLEQYF
>TRBV11-2|TRBJ2-1
CASSSVNPDNEQFF
>TRBV10-3|TRBJ2-7
CAISRTDYEQYF
>TRBV7-9|TRBJ2-5
CASADGSIPRRETQYF
>TRBV15|TRBJ2-4
CATSRAGQVKAKNIQYF
>TRBV5-1|TRBJ1-1
CASSWTINVNTEAFF
>TRBV20-1|TRBJ2-7
CSASPLAGGYEQYF
>TRBV19|TRBJ1-2
CASSIPPGGAGYTF
>TRBV7-9|TRBJ1-5
CASSLVPFGNQPQHF
>TRBV14|TRBJ1-2
CASSQWTARDGYTF
>TRBV5-4|TRBJ2-7
CASSGNDGPYEQYF
>TRBV6-2/TRBV6-3|TRBJ2-5
CASSHGGQETQYF
>TRBV11-1|TRBJ2-7
CASSLVGQGGHEQYF
>TRBV14|TRBJ1-5
CASSEDLRQQPQHF
>TRBV12-3/TRBV12-4|TRBJ1-2
CASSLTGVEGYTF
>TRBV27|TRBJ1-2
CASTGGHLLNYGYTF
>TRBV19|TRBJ2-1
CASSPSRGQSYNEQFF
>TRBV7-2|TRBJ1-6
CASSSMTPPSSYNSPLHF
>TRBV20-1|TRBJ1-5
CSARDRGGTVNQPQHF
>TRBV27|TRBJ2-7
CASRHRGLYKTGEQYF
>TRBV29-1|TRBJ1-2
CSARRGQEGYTF
>TRBV19|TRBJ1-2
CASAGTGNYGYTF
>TRBV11-2|TRBJ2-3
CASSHWTSGDTDTQYF
>TRBV29-1|TRBJ2-3
CSVEGTVSPDTQYF
>TRBV7-9|TRBJ2-7
CASSRTGTGVEQYF
>TRBV28|TRBJ2-7
CASRLHPGTSIHEQYF
>TRBV5-6|TRBJ2-7
CASSQRGGLLTYEQYF
>TRBV12-3/TRBV12-4|TRBJ2-5
CASSRQGALETQYF
>TRBV20-1|TRBJ2-7
CSARIGIFHEQYF
>TRBV29-1|TRBJ2-3
CSPRRTDTQYF
>TRBV11-2|TRBJ2-1
CASSLGATGFEQFF
>TRBV19|TRBJ2-1
CASSPQPTGLNEQFF
>TRBV9|TRBJ1-2
CASVGTGLGYTF
>TRBV19|TRBJ1-1
CASSPGTGVTEAFF
>TRBV7-8|TRBJ2-1
CASSFIAGGPGEQFF
>TRBV7-2|TRBJ2-1
CASSLILAGGPGYNEQFF
>TRBV11-1|TRBJ2-2
CASSLAPPGIMITGELFF
>TRBV21-1|TRBJ1-1
CASSKVGGGIVNTEAFF
>TRBV5-8|TRBJ1-1
CASSSTRGNTEAFF